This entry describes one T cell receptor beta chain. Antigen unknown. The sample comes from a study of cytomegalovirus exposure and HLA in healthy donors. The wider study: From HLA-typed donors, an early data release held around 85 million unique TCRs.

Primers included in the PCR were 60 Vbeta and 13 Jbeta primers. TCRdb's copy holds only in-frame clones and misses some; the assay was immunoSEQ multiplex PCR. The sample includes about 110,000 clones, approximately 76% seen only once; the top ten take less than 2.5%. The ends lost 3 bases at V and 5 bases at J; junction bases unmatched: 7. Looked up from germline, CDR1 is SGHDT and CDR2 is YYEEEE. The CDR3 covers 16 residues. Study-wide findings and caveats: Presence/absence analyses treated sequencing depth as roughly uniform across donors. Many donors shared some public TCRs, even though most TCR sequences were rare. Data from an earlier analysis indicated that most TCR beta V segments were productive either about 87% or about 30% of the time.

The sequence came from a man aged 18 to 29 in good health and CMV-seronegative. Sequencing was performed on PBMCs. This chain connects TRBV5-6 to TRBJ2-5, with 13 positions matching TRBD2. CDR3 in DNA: TGTGCCAGCAGCTGGAGACTAGCGGGGGGACCCGAGACCCAGTACTTC. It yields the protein CASSWRLAGGPETQYF. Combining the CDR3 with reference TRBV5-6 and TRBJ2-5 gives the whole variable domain DAGVTQSPTHLIKTRGQQVTLRCSPKSGHDTVSWYQQALGQGPQFIFQYYEEEERQRGNFPDRFSGHQFPNYSSELNVNALLLGDSALYLCASSWRLAGGPETQYFGPGTRLLVL.